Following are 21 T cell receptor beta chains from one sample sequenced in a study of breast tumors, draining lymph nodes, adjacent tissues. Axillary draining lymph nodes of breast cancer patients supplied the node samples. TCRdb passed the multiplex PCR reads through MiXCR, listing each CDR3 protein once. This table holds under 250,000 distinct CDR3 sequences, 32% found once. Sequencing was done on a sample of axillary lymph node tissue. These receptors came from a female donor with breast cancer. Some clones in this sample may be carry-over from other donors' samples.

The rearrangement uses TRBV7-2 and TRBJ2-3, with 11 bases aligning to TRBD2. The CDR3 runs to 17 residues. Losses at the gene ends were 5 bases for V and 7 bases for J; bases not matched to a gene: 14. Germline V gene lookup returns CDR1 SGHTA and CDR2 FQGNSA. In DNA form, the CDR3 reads TGTGCCAGCAGCCGCCCCTTAGCGGGAGGGCCGGTCAATACGCAGTATTTT. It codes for CASSRPLAGGPVNTQYF.

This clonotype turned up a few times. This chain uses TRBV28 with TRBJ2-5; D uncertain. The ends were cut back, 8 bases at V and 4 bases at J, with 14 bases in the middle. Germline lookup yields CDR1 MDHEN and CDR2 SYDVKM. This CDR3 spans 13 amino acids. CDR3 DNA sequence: TGTGCCAGCGTCGAAGGGCGACGAGAGACCCAGTACTTC. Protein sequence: CASVEGRRETQYF.

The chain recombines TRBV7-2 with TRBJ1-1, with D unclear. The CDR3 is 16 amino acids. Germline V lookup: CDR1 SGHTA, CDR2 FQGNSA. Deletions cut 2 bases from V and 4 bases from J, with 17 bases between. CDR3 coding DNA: TGTGCCAGCAGCTTAAGGTCAGGTCCCCGAGGCACTGAAGCTTTCTTT. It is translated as CASSLRSGPRGTEAFF.

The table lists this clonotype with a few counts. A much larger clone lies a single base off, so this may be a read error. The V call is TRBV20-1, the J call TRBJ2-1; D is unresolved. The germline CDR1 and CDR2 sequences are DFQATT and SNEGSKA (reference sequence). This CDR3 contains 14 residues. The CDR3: CSALDIASYTEQFF. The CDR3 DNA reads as TGCAGTGCTTTAGACATAGCCTCCTACACTGAGCAGTTCTTC.

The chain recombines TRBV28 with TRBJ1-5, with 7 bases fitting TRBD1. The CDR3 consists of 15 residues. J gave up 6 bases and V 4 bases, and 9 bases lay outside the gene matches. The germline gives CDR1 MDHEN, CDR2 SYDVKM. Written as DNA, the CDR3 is TGTGCCAGCAGTTATACAGGGGCAAGGAGTCAGCCCCAGCATTTT. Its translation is CASSYTGARSQPQHF.

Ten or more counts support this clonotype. The DNA for the CDR3 is TGTGCCAGCAGCTTGGTCTCCGGTCGTGGAAACACCATATATTTT. Residues: CASSLVSGRGNTIYF. The chain employs TRBV7-9 and TRBJ1-3; D gene ambiguous. The V gene's germline CDR1 is SEHNR and CDR2 FQNEAQ (reference sequence). The CDR3 covers 15 residues. Trimming shortened V by 3 bases and J by 3 bases, and 12 bases separated the two germline ends. Full variable domain (outside the CDR3, taken from reference TRBV7-9 and TRBJ1-3): DTGVSQNPRHKITKRGQNVTFRCDPISEHNRLYWYRQTLGQGPEFLTYFQNEAQLEKSRLLSDRFSAERPKGSFSTLEIQRTEQGDSAMYLCASSLVSGRGNTIYFGEGSWLTVV.

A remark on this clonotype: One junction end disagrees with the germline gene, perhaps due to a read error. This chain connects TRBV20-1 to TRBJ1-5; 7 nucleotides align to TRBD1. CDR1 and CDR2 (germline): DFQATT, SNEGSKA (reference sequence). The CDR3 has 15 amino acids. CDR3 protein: CSASRYRGGTQPQHF. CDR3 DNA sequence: TGCAGCGCTAGCCGATACAGGGGAGGCACTCAGCCCCAGCATTTT.

CDR3 in amino acids: CASSRRLAGSPGELFF. The DNA of the CDR3 is TGTGCCAGCAGTCGTCGCCTAGCTGGTTCACCCGGGGAGCTGTTTTTT. The V and J genes are TRBV27 and TRBJ2-2; the D gene is possibly TRBD2 (5 bases). The V end was cut by 5 bases, the J end by 6 bases, with 19 bases between. Germline CDR1 reads MNHEY; CDR2 reads SMNVEV (reference sequence). The CDR3 extends over 16 amino acids.

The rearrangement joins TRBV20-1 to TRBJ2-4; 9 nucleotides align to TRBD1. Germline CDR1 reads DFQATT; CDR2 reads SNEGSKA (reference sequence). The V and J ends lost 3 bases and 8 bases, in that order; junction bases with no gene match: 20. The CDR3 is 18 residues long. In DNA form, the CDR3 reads TGCAGTGCTAGCGATAGACAGGGGGGGAATCAGCCCCAGCACATTCAGTACTTC. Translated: CSASDRQGGNQPQHIQYF.

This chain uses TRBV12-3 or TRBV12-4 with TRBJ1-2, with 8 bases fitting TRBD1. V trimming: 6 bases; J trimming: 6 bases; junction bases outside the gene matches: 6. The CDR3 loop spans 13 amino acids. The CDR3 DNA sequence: TGTGCCAGCAGGTCCCGGGGACAGGATGGCTACACCTTC. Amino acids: CASRSRGQDGYTF.

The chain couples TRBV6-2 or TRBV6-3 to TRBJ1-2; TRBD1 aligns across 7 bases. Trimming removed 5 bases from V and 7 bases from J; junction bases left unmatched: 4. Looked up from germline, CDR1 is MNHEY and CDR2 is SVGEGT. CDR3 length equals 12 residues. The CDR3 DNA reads TGTGCCAGCAGTGAACAGGGGATTGGCTACACCTTC. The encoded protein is CASSEQGIGYTF.

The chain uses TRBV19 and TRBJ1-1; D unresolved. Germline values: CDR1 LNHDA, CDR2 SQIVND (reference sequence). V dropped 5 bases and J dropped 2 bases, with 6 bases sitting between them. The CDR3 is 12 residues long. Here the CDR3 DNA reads TGTGCCAGTAGTGGCAGAAACACTGAAGCTTTCTTT. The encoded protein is CASSGRNTEAFF.

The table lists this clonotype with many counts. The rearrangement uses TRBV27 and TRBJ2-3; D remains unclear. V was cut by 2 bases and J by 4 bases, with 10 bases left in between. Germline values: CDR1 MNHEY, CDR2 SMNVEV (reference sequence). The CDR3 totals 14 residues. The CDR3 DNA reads TGTGCCAGCAGTTTAGTCCGGGTTTCAGATACGCAGTATTTT. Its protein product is CASSLVRVSDTQYF.

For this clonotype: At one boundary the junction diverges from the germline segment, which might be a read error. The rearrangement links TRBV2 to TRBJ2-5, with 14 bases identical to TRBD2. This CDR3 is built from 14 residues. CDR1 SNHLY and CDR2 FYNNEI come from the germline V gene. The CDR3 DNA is TGTGCCAGCAAGGGACTAGCGGGAGTAGAGGCCCAGCACTTC. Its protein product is CASKGLAGVEAQHF.

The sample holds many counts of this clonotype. The CDR3 DNA sequence: TGTGCCAGCAGCCAGGGGCTCTACAATGAGCAGTTCTTC. Residues: CASSQGLYNEQFF. V usage is TRBV3-1 and J usage is TRBJ2-1, with a possible D match to TRBD1 (5 bases). V was cut by 3 bases and J by 3 bases, with 6 bases left in between. The CDR3 sequence is 13 residues long. Germline CDR1 and CDR2: LGHDT and YNNKEL (reference sequence).

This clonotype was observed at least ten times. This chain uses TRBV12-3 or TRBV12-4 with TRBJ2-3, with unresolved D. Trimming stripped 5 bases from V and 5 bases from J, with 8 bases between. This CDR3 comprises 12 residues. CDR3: CASSKQRDTQYF. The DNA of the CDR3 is TGTGCCAGCAGTAAACAGAGAGATACGCAGTATTTT.

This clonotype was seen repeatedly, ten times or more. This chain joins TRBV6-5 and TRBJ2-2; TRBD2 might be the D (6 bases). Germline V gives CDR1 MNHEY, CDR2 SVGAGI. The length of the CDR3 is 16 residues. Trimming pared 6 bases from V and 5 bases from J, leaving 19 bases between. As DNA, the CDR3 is TGTGCCAGCAGCCGAGGACTAACGGGAAGGACCGGGGAGCTGTTTTTT. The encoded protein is CASSRGLTGRTGELFF.

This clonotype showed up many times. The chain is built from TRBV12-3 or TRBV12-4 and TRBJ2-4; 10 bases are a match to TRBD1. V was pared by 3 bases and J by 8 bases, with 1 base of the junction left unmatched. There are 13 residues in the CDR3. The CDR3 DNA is TGTGCCAGCAGTTTGGACAGGGGGGACATTCAGTACTTC. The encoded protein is CASSLDRGDIQYF.

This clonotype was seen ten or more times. DNA of the CDR3: TGCGCCAGCAGCTTGATAGACGCCGCCAATGAGCAGTTCTTC. Encoded protein: CASSLIDAANEQFF. The chain carries TRBV5-1 and TRBJ2-1; D call uncertain. Trimming pared 1 base from V and 6 bases from J, leaving 11 bases between. Germline V gene data show CDR1 as SGHRS and CDR2 as YFSETQ. CDR3 length equals 14 residues.

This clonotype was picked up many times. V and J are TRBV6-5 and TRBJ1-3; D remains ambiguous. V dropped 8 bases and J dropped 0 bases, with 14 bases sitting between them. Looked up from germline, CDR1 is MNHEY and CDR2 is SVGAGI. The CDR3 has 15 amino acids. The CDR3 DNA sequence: TGTGCCAGCGGGCCCCAGACGGCCTCTGGAAACACCATATATTTT. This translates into CASGPQTASGNTIYF.

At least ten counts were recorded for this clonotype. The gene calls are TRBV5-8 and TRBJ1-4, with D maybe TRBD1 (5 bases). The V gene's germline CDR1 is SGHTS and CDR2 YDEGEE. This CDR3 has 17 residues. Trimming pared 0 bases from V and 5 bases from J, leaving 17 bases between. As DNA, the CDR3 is TGTGCCAGCAGCTTGGACATCCGGGACGGGAAAAATGAAAAACTGTTTTTT. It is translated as CASSLDIRDGKNEKLFF.